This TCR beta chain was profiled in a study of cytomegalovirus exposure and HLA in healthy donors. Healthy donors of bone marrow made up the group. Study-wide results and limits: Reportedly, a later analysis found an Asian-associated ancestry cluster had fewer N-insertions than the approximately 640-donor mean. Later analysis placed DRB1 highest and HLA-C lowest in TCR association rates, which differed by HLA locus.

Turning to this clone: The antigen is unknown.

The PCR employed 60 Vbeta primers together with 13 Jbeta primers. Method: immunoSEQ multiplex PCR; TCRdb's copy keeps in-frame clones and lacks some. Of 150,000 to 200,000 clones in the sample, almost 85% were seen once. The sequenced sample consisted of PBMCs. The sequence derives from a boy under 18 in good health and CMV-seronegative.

In DNA, the CDR3 is TGCGCCAGCAGCCAAGATCACAGGGTCTATGGCTACACCTTC. As protein: CASSQDHRVYGYTF. J is TRBJ1-2 and V is TRBV4-1, with D perhaps matching TRBD1 (6 bases). Germline V gives CDR1 MGHRA, CDR2 YSYEKL. The V end lost 0 bases, the J end lost 4 bases, and 9 bases lay between the germline ends. The CDR3 is 14 residues long.